Sequencing of this TCR beta chain was carried out in a study of OX40 agonist ivuxolimab in advanced cancers. The study, taken as a whole, reports: Some nonresponders also had low normalized T-cell clonal expansion. Expanded peripheral T cell antigen specificity was not determined.

TCRdb's copy holds only in-frame clones and misses some; the assay was immunoSEQ multiplex PCR. The data hold tens of thousands of clones, with approximately 86% observed a single time. Comments on this clone: Antigen unknown.

CDR3 length equals 14 residues. Trimming removed 1 base from V and 4 bases from J, with 11 bases in between. Germline assignment: CDR1 SGHKS and CDR2 YYEKEE (reference sequence). This chain joins TRBV5-5 and TRBJ1-1, with D unclear. Material: CD4+ or CD8+ T cells sorted from blood, obtained in a trial of the OX40 agonist ivuxolimab. This sequence was found in an adult with an advanced solid tumor such as melanoma, head and neck, liver or kidney cancer. CDR3 protein: CASSLPGDGTEAFF. Written as DNA, the CDR3 is TGTGCCAGCAGCTTGCCTGGGGATGGCACTGAAGCTTTCTTT. The complete variable domain, with remaining parts taken from reference TRBV5-5 and TRBJ1-1, reads DAGVTQSPTHLIKTRGQQVTLRCSPISGHKSVSWYQQVLGQGPQFIFQYYEKEERGRGNFPDRFSARQFPNYSSELNVNALLLGDSALYLCASSLPGDGTEAFFGQGTRLTVV.